The rows below give T cell receptor beta chains drawn from one sample of a study of T cells in Graves' hyperthyroidism and ophthalmopathy. TCRdb passed the multiplex PCR reads through MiXCR, listing each CDR3 protein once. Among roughly 500,000 distinct CDR3 sequences listed, roughly a quarter were seen once. What was sequenced was blood. These receptors were collected from a woman under 40 with Graves' ophthalmopathy. CDR3s include the opening cysteine and the closing phenylalanine or tryptophan. A D gene is named only where the DNA matches it firmly. The size field is filled for only some rows; it gives once, few, many or a size class.

many,TRBV15,TRBJ1-3,-,CATSRGVGSGVGNTIYF,TGTGCCACCAGCAGAGGCGTTGGGTCGGGGGTTGGAAACACCATATATTTT
once,TRBV19,TRBJ2-7,-,CASSLMAQGEQYF,TGTGCCAGTAGTCTGATGGCCCAGGGGGAGCAGTACTTC
many,TRBV19,TRBJ1-1,TRBD1,CASRNSRGQGEAFF,TGTGCCAGTCGGAATAGCAGGGGGCAAGGTGAAGCTTTCTTT
many,TRBV7-2,TRBJ1-2,-,CASSFNPTISYGYTF,TGTGCCAGCAGCTTTAATCCGACGATTTCCTATGGCTACACCTTC
-,TRBV6-1,TRBJ2-7,TRBD1,CASSEPGQGRSEQYF,TGTGCCAGCAGTGAACCGGGACAGGGGAGATCCGAGCAGTACTTC
-,TRBV7-9,TRBJ2-4,-,CASSLFPAKNIQYF,TGTGCCAGCAGCTTATTCCCAGCCAAAAACATTCAGTACTTC
many,TRBV5-1,TRBJ2-7,TRBD2,CASSLGLAGESSYEQYF,TGCGCCAGCAGCTTGGGACTAGCGGGGGAGAGCTCCTACGAGCAGTACTTC
many,TRBV29-1,TRBJ2-7,-,CSVSSRTYEQYF,TGCAGCGTCTCAAGTAGGACATACGAGCAGTACTTC
many,TRBV27,TRBJ2-7,TRBD1,CASRGTGLYEQYF,TGTGCCAGCAGGGGGACAGGGCTCTACGAGCAGTACTTC
many,TRBV20-1,TRBJ2-2,TRBD2,CSARDNEFPLAGGILTGELFF,TGCAGTGCTAGAGATAATGAGTTCCCACTAGCGGGGGGGATTTTAACCGGGGAGCTGTTTTTT
many,TRBV24-1,TRBJ2-7,-,CATSAPGKSTYEQYF,TGTGCCACCAGTGCCCCAGGGAAGAGTACCTACGAGCAGTACTTC
many,TRBV30,TRBJ2-4,-,CAWSVYQGATKNIQYF,TGTGCCTGGAGTGTATATCAGGGAGCCACCAAAAACATTCAGTACTTC
many,TRBV6-2/TRBV6-3,TRBJ2-5,TRBD2,CASRAAGGQETQYF,TGTGCCAGCCGCGCCGCGGGGGGCCAAGAGACCCAGTACTTC
-,TRBV7-9,TRBJ2-5,-,CASSLALGEATQYF,TGTGCCAGCAGCTTAGCTTTGGGGGAAGCGACCCAGTACTTC
many,TRBV20-1,TRBJ2-7,-,CSARDGDHSYEQHF,TGCAGTGCTAGAGATGGGGACCACTCCTACGAGCAGCACTTC
many,TRBV12-3/TRBV12-4,TRBJ2-6,TRBD1,CASSNTGAGANVLTF,TGTGCCAGCAGTAACACAGGGGCCGGGGCCAACGTCCTGACTTTC
-,TRBV6-1,TRBJ1-5,-,CASSSTRVQPQHF,TGTGCCAGCTCTTCCACCCGGGTTCAGCCCCAGCATTTT
many,TRBV2,TRBJ2-5,TRBD1,CAGRGTDQETQYF,TGTGCCGGTCGAGGGACAGACCAAGAGACCCAGTACTTC
-,TRBV18,TRBJ2-7,-,CASSPHQGSFYEQYF,TGTGCCAGCTCACCACATCAAGGAAGCTTCTACGAGCAGTACTTC
many,TRBV12-3/TRBV12-4,TRBJ1-2,-,CASSYQAGVNYGYTF,TGTGCCAGCAGTTACCAGGCAGGGGTAAACTATGGCTACACCTTC
-,TRBV11-2,TRBJ1-2,-,CASSYLPGADYGYTF,TGTGCCAGCAGCTACCTCCCAGGGGCGGACTATGGCTACACCTTC
-,TRBV28,TRBJ1-1,-,CASSSPTGRDTEAFF,TGTGCCAGCAGCTCACCTACAGGGCGCGACACTGAAGCTTTCTTT
few,TRBV12-3/TRBV12-4,TRBJ1-2,-,CASSFSSPFGGYTF,TGTGCCAGCAGTTTTAGCTCCCCCTTTGGTGGCTACACCTTC
many,TRBV29-1,TRBJ1-2,-,CSVEDLPPNYGYTF,TGCAGCGTTGAAGATCTTCCACCTAACTATGGCTACACCTTC
-,TRBV6-5,TRBJ1-1,-,CASSYGLGVRSTEAFF,TGTGCCAGCAGTTATGGACTAGGAGTAAGGTCCACTGAAGCTTTCTTT
-,TRBV7-3,TRBJ2-7,TRBD1,CASSSTGGIAEQYF,TGTGCCAGCAGCTCGACAGGGGGCATTGCCGAGCAGTACTTC
few,TRBV14,TRBJ1-2,-,CASSQDQSTNYGYTF,TGTGCCAGCAGCCAAGACCAGAGTACTAACTATGGCTACACCTTC
many,TRBV12-3/TRBV12-4,TRBJ2-5,-,CASSFEGLETQYF,TGTGCCAGCAGTTTCGAGGGTTTAGAGACCCAGTACTTC
-,TRBV10-3,TRBJ1-1,-,CAISESTGNEAFF,TGTGCCATCAGTGAGTCTACGGGGAATGAAGCTTTCTTT
many,TRBV7-2,TRBJ1-2,-,CASSLVSGGYGYTF,TGTGCCAGCAGCTTAGTTTCGGGGGGTTATGGCTACACCTTC
many,TRBV7-6,TRBJ2-7,TRBD1,CASSRGQESSYEQYF,TGTGCCAGCAGCCGCGGACAGGAGAGCTCCTACGAGCAGTACTTC
few,TRBV2,TRBJ1-5,-,CASSEGRVQPQHF,TGTGCCAGCAGTGAAGGTCGGGTTCAGCCCCAGCATTTT
many,TRBV7-9,TRBJ2-5,TRBD2,CASSAGGASQTQYF,TGTGCCAGCAGCGCCGGGGGGGCCAGCCAGACCCAGTACTTC